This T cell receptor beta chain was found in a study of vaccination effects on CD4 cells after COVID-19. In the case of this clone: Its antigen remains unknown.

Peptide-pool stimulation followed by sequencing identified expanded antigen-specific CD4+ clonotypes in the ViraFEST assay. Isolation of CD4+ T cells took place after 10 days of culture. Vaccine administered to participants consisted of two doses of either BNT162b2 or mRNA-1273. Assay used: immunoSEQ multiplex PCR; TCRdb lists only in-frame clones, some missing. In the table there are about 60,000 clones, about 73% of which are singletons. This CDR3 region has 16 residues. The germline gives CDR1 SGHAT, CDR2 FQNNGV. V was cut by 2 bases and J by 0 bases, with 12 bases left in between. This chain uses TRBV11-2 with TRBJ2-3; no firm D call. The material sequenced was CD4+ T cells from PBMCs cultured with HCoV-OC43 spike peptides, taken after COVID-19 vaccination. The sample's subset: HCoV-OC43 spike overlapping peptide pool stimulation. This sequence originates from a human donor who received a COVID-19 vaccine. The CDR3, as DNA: TGTGCCAGCAGCTTATTCTCGGGTACTAGCACAGATACGCAGTATTTT. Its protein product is CASSLFSGTSTDTQYF.